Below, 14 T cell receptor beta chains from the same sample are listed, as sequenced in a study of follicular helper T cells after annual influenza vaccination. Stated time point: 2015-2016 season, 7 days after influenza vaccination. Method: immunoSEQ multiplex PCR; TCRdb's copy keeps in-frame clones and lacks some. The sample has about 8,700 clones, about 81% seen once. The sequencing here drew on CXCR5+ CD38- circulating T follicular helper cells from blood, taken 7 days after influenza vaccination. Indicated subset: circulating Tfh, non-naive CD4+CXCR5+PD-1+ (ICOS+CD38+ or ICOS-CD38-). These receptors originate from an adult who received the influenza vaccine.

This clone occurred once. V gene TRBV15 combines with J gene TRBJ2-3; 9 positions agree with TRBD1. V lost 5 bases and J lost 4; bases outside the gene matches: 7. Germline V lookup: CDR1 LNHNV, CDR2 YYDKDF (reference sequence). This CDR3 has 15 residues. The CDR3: CATSRRTGAADTQYF. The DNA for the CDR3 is TGTGCCACCAGCCGGCGGACAGGGGCGGCAGATACGCAGTATTTT.

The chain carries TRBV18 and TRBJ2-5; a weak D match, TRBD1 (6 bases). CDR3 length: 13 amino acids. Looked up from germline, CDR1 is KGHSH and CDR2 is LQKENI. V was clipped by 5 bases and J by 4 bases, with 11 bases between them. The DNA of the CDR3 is TGTGCCAGCTCATGGGACAACGGAGAGACCCAGTACTTC. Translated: CASSWDNGETQYF.

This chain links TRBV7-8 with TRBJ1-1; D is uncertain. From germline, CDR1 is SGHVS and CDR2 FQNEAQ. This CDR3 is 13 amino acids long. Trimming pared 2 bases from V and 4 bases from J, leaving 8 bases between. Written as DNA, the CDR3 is TGTGCCAGCAGCTTAACGTGGGCCACTGAAGCTTTCTTT. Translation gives CASSLTWATEAFF. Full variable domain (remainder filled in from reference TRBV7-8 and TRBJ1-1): GAGVSQSPRYKVAKRGQDVALRCDPISGHVSLFWYQQALGQGPEFLTYFQNEAQLDKSGLPSDRFFAERPEGSVSTLKIQRTQQEDSAVYLCASSLTWATEAFFGQGTRLTVV.

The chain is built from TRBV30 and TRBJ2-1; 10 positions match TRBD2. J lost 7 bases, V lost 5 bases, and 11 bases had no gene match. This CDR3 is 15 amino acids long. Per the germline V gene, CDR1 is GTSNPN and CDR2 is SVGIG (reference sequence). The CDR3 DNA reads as TGTGCCTGGGGATCCTCCTTAGCGGGGGGTAATGAGCAGTTCTTC. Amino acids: CAWGSSLAGGNEQFF.

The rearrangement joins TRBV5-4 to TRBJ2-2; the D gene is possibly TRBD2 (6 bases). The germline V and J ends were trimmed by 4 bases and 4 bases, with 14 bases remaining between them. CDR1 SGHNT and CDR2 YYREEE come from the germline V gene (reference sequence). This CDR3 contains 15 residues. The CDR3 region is CASSPRLGSTGELFF. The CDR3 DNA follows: TGTGCCAGCAGCCCGCGACTAGGTTCCACCGGGGAGCTGTTTTTT.

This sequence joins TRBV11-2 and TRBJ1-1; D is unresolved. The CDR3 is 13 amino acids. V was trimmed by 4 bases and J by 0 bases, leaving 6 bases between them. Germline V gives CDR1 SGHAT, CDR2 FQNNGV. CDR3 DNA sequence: TGTGCCAGCAGCTCTTGGATGAACACTGAAGCTTTCTTT. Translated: CASSSWMNTEAFF.

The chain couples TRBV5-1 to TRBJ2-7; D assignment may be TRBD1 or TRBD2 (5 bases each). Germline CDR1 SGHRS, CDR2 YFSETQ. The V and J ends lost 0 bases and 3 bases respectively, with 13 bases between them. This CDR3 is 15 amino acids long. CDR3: CASSLGRDGDYEQYF. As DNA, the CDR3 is TGCGCCAGCAGCTTGGGCCGGGACGGAGACTACGAGCAGTACTTC.

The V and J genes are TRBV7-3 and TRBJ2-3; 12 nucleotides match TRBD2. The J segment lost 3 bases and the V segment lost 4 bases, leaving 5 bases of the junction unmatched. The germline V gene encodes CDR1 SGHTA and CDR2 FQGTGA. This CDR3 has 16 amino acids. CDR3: CASSSSSGGATDTQYF. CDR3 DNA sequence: TGTGCCAGCAGCTCCTCTAGCGGGGGGGCAACAGATACGCAGTATTTT. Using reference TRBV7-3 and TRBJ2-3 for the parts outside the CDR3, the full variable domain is GAGVSQTPSNKVTEKGKYVELRCDPISGHTALYWYRQSLGQGPEFLIYFQGTGAADDSGLPNDRFFAVRPEGSVSTLKIQRTERGDSAVYLCASSSSSGGATDTQYFGPGTRLTVL.

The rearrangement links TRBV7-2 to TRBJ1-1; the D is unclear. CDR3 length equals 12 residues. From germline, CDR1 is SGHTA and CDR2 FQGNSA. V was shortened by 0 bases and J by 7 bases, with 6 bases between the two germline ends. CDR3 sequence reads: CASSLAWGEAFF. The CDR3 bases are TGTGCCAGCAGCTTAGCGTGGGGTGAAGCTTTCTTT. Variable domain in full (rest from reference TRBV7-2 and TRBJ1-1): GAGVSQSPSNKVTEKGKDVELRCDPISGHTALYWYRQSLGQGLEFLIYFQGNSAPDKSGLPSDRFSAERTGGSVSTLTIQRTQQEDSAVYLCASSLAWGEAFFGQGTRLTVV.

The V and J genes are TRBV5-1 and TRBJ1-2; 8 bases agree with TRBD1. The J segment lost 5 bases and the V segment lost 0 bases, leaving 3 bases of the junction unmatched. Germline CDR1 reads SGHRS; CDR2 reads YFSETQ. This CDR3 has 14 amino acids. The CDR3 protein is CASSLGTGSYGYTF. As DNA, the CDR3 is TGCGCCAGCAGCTTGGGGACAGGGTCATATGGCTACACCTTC.

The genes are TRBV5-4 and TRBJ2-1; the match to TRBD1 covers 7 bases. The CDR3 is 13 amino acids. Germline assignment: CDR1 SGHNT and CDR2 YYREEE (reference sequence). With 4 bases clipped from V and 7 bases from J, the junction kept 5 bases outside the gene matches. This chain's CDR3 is CASSNDRVNEQFF. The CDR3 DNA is TGTGCCAGCAGCAACGACAGGGTGAATGAGCAGTTCTTC.

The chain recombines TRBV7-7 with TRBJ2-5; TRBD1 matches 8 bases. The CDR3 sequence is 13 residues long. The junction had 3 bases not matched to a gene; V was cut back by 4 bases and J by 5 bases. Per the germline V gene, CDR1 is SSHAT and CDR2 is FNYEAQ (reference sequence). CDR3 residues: CASSSDRGETQYF. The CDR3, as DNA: TGTGCCAGCAGCTCCGACAGGGGCGAGACCCAGTACTTC.

In nucleotides, the CDR3 is TGTGCCAGCAGTTTCTCTTACAGGGACTTCACAGATACGCAGTATTTT. Protein sequence: CASSFSYRDFTDTQYF. The V and J genes are TRBV25-1 and TRBJ2-3; D might be TRBD1 or TRBD2, each matching 6 bases. Trimming cost V 5 bases and J 2 bases, with 17 bases left between them. The CDR3 contains 16 residues. Germline V CDR1 and CDR2: MGHDK, SYGVNS. Complete variable domain (other parts from reference TRBV25-1 and TRBJ2-3): EADIYQTPRYLVIGTGKKITLECSQTMGHDKMYWYQQDPGMELHLIHYSYGVNSTEKGDLSSESTVSRIRTEHFPLTLESARPSHTSQYLCASSFSYRDFTDTQYFGPGTRLTVL.

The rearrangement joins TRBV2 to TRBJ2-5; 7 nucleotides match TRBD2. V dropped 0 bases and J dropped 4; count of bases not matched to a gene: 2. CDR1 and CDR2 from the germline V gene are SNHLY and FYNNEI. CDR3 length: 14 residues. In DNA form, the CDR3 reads TGTGCCAGCAGTGAAGCACTAGCGAGAGAGACCCAGTACTTC. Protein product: CASSEALARETQYF.